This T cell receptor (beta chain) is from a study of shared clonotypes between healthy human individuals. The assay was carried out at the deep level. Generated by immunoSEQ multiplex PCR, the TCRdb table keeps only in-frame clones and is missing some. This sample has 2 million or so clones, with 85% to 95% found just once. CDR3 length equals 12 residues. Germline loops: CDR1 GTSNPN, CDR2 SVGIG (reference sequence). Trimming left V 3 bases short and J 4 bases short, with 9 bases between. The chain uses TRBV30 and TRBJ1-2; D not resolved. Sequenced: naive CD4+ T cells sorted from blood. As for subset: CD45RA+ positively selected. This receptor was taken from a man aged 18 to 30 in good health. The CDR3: CAWRPASYGYTF. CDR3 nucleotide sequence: TGTGCCTGGAGGCCCGCCTCCTATGGCTACACCTTC.